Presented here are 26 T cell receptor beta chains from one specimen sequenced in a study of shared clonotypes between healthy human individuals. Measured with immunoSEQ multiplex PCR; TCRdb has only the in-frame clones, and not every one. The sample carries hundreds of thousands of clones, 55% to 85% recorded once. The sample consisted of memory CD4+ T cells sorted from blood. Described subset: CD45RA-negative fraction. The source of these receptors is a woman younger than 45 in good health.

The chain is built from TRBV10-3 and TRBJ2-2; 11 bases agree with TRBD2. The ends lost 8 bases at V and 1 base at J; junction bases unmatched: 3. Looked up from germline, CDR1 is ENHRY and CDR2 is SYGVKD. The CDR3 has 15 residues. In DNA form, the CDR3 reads TGTGCCATCGGGGGGACTAGCGGGAACACCGGGGAGCTGTTTTTT. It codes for CAIGGTSGNTGELFF.

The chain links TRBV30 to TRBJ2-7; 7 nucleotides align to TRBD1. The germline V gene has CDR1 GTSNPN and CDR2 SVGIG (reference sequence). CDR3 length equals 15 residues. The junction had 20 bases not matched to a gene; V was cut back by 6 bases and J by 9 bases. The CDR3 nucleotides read TGTGCCTGTATAAACTCCGGGACAGATCTCCTTTCGCAGTACTTC. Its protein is CACINSGTDLLSQYF.

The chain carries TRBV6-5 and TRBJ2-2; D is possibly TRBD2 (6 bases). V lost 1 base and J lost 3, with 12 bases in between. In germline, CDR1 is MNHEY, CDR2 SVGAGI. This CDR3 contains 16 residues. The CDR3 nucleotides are TGTGCCAGCAGTTACTGGTCCCGGGACTACACCGGGGAGCTGTTTTTT. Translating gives CASSYWSRDYTGELFF.

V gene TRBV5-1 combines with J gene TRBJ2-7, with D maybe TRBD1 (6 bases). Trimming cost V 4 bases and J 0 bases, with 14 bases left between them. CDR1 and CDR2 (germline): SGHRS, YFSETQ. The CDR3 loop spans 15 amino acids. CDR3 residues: CASSKRQDFSYEQYF. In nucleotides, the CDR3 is TGCGCCAGCAGCAAAAGACAGGACTTCTCCTACGAGCAGTACTTC.

The CDR3 DNA sequence: TGTGCCAGCAGCTTGGTACCAGGTGGGAATGGTGGCAATCAGCCCCAGCATTTT. Translation gives CASSLVPGGNGGNQPQHF. The rearrangement joins TRBV5-8 to TRBJ1-5; no definite D call. Germline V lookup: CDR1 SGHTS, CDR2 YDEGEE. This CDR3 contains 18 residues. Trimming removed 0 bases at V and 2 bases at J, with 18 bases between.

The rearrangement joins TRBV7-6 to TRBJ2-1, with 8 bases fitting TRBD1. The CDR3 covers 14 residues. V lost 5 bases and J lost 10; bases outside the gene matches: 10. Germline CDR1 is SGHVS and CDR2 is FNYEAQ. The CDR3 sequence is CASSRLGQANEQFF. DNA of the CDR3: TGTGCCAGCAGCCGACTGGGACAGGCGAACGAGCAGTTCTTC. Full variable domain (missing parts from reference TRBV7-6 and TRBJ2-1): GAGVSQSPRYKVTKRGQDVALRCDPISGHVSLYWYRQALGQGPEFLTYFNYEAQQDKSGLPNDRFSAERPEGSISTLTIQRTEQRDSAMYRCASSRLGQANEQFFGPGTRLTVL.

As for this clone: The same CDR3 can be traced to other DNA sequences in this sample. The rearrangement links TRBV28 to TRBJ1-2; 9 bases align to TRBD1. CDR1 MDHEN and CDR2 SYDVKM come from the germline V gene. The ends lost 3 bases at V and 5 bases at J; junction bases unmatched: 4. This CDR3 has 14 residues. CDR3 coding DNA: TGTGCCAGCAGTTTGGGCGGACAGGGGTATGGCTACACCTTC. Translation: CASSLGGQGYGYTF.

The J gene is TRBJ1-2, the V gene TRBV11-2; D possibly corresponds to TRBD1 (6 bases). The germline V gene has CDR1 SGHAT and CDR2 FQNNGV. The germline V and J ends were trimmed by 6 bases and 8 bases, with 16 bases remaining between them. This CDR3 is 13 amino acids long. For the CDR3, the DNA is TGTGCCAGCAGGGGCCCGGGGGCTAGGGGCTACACCTTC. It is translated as CASRGPGARGYTF.

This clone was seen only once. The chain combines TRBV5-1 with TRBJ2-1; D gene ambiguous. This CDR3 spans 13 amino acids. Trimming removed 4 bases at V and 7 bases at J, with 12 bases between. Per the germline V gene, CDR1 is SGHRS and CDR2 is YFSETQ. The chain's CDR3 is CASSLTLGNEQFF. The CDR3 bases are TGCGCCAGCAGCCTCACGCTGGGTAATGAGCAGTTCTTC.

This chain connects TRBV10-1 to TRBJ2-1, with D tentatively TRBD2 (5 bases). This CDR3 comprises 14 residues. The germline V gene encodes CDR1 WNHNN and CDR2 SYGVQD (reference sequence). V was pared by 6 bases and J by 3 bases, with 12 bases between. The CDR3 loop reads CASSPPGGYNEQFF. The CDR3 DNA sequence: TGCGCCAGCAGCCCCCCCGGAGGCTACAATGAGCAGTTCTTC.

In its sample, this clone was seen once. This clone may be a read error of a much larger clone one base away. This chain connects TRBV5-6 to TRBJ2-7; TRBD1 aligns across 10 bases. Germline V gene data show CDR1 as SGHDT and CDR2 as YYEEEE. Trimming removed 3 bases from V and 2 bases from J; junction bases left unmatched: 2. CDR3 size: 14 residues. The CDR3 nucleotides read TGTGCCAGCAGCTGGGGACAGGGGCCCTACGAGCAGTACTTC. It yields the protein CASSWGQGPYEQYF.

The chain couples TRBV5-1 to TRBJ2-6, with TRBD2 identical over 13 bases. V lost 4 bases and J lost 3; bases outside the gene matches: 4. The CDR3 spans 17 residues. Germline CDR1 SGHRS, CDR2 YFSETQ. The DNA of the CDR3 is TGCGCCAGCAGCCTAGGACTAGCGGGAGATGGGGCCAACGTCCTGACTTTC. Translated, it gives CASSLGLAGDGANVLTF.

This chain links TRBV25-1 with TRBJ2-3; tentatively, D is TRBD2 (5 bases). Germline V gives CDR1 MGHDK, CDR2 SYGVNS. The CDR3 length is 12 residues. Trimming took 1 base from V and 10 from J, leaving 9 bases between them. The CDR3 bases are TGTGCCAGCAGTGAATCTGAGGGCGCGCAGTATTTT. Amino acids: CASSESEGAQYF.

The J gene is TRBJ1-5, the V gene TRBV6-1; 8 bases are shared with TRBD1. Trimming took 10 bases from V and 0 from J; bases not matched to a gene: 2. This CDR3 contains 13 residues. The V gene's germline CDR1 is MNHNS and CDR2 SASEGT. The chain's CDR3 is CATDRGSNQPQHF. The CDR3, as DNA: TGTGCCACCGACAGGGGTAGCAATCAGCCCCAGCATTTT.

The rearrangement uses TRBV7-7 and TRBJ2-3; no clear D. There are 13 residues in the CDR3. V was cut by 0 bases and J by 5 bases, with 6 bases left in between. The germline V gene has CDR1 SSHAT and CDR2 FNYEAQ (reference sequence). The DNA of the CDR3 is TGTGCCAGCAGCTTAGCCACACAAGATACGCAGTATTTT. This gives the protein CASSLATQDTQYF.

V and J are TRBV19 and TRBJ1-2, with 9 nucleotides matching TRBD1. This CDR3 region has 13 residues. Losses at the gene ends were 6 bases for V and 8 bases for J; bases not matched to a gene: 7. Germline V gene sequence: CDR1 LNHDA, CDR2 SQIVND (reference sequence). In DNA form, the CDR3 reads TGTGCCAGTAGCCGGGACAGGGTGCAGGGCTACACCTTC. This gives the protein CASSRDRVQGYTF.

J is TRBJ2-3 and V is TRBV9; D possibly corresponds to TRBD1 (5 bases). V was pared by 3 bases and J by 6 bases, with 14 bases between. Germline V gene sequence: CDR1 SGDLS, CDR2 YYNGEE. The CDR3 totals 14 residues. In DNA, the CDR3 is TGTGCCAGCAGCGACTCCAGGCCAGGGGATACGCAGTATTTT. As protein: CASSDSRPGDTQYF.

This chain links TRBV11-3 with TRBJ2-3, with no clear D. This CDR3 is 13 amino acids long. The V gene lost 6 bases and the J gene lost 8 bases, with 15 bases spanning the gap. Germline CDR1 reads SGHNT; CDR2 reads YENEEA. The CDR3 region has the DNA TGTGCCAGCAGTCCAGAGTTTGGTGGTACGCAGTATTTT. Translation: CASSPEFGGTQYF.

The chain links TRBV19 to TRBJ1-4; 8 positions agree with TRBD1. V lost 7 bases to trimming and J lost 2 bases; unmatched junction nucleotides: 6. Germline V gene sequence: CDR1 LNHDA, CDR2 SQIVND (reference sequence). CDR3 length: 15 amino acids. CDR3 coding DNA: TGTGCCAGTAAGACAGGGGAAACGACTAATGAAAAACTGTTTTTT. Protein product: CASKTGETTNEKLFF.

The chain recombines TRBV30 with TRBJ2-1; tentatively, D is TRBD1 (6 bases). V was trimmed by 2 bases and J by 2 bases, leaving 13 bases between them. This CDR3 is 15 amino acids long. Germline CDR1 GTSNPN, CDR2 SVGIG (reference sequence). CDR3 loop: CAWSPEWDTYNEQFF. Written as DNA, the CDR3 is TGTGCCTGGAGTCCAGAGTGGGACACCTACAATGAGCAGTTCTTC.

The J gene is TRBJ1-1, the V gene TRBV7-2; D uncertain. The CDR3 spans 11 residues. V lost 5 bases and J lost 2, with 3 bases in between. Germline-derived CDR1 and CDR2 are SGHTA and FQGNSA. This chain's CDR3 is CASSLNTEAFF. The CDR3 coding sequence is TGTGCCAGCAGCCTTAACACTGAAGCTTTCTTT.

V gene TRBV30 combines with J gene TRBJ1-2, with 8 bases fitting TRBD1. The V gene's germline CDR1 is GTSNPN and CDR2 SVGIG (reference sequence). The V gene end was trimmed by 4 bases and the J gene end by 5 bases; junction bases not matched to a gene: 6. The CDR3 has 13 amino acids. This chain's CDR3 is CAWTGQGQYGYTF. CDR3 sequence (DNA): TGTGCCTGGACCGGACAGGGACAATATGGCTACACCTTC.

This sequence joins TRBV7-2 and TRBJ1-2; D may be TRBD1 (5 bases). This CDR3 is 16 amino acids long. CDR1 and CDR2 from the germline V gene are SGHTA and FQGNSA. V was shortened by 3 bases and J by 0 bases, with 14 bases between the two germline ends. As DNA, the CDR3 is TGTGCCAGCAGCTTCGGTGGGGTAGGGGCTAACTATGGCTACACCTTC. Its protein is CASSFGGVGANYGYTF.

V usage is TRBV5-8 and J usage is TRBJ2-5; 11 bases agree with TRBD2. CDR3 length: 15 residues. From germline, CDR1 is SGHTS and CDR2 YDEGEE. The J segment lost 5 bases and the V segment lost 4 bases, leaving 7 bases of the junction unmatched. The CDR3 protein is CASSEMTSGVETQYF. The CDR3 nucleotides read TGTGCCAGCAGCGAAATGACTAGCGGGGTGGAGACCCAGTACTTC.

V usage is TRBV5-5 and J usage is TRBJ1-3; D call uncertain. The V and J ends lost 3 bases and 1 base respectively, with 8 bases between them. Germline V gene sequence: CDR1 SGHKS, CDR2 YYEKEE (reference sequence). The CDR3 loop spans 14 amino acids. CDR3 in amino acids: CASSSLSSGNTIYF. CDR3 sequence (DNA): TGTGCCAGCAGCTCCCTCTCGTCTGGAAACACCATATATTTT.

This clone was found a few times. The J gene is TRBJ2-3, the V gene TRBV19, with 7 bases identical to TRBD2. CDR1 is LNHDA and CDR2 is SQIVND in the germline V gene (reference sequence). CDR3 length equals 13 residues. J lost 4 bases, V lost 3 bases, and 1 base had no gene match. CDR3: CASSMGGADTQYF. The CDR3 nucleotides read TGTGCCAGTAGTATGGGAGGGGCAGATACGCAGTATTTT.